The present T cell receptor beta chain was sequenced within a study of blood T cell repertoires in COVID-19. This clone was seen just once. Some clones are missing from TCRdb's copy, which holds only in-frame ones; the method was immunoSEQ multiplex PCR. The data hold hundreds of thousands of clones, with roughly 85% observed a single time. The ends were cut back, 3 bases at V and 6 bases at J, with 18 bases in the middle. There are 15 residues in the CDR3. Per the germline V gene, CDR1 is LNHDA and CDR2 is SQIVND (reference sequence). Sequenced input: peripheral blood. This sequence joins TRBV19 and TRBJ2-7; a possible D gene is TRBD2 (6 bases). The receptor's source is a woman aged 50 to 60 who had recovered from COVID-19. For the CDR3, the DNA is TGTGCCAGTAGTATTATCACTAGCAATGTCGGCGAGCAGTACTTC. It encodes CASSIITSNVGEQYF.